Following are 12 T cell receptor beta chains from one sample sequenced in a study of T cell responses to AZD1222 COVID-19 vaccine. Produced via immunoSEQ multiplex PCR; TCRdb's table is partial and in-frame only. The sample holds about 150,000 clones, more than 85% seen once. This specimen was peripheral blood, taken on day 0 of AZD1222 vaccination. The source of these receptors is an adult in good health.

The chain links TRBV7-3 to TRBJ2-7; possible D gene TRBD1, 5 bases. This CDR3 is 15 amino acids long. The ends were cut back, 2 bases at V and 1 base at J, with 12 bases in the middle. From germline, CDR1 is SGHTA and CDR2 FQGTGA. In DNA, the CDR3 is TGTGCCAGCAGCTTATCAGGGCTAGGGTCCTACGAGCAGTACTTC. Protein: CASSLSGLGSYEQYF. Full variable domain (rest looked up from reference TRBV7-3 and TRBJ2-7): GAGVSQTPSNKVTEKGKYVELRCDPISGHTALYWYRQSLGQGPEFLIYFQGTGAADDSGLPNDRFFAVRPEGSVSTLKIQRTERGDSAVYLCASSLSGLGSYEQYFGPGTRLTVT.

This chain uses TRBV7-3 with TRBJ2-7, with 12 positions matching TRBD1. In germline, CDR1 is SGHTA, CDR2 FQGTGA. V trimming: 2 bases; J trimming: 2 bases; junction bases outside the gene matches: 1. CDR3 length: 15 amino acids. CDR3 sequence reads: CASSLGTGGTYEQYF. CDR3 DNA: TGTGCCAGCAGCTTAGGGACAGGGGGCACCTACGAGCAGTACTTC.

The rearrangement links TRBV7-3 to TRBJ2-4; D gene uncertain. The CDR3 runs to 16 residues. Germline values: CDR1 SGHTA, CDR2 FQGTGA. Trimming removed 5 bases at V and 0 bases at J, with 14 bases between. The CDR3 spells CASSPKPELAKNIQYF. In nucleotides, the CDR3 is TGTGCCAGCAGCCCGAAACCCGAACTAGCCAAAAACATTCAGTACTTC.

This chain connects TRBV19 to TRBJ1-5; D not resolved. Trimming pared 7 bases from V and 2 bases from J, leaving 15 bases between. Germline-derived CDR1 and CDR2 are LNHDA and SQIVND (reference sequence). The CDR3 totals 15 residues. CDR3 nucleotide sequence: TGTGCCAGTACGAGTGGAGGGAACGGCAATCAGCCCCAGCATTTT. Translating it yields CASTSGGNGNQPQHF.

This chain joins TRBV9 and TRBJ2-1; tentatively, D is TRBD1 or TRBD2 (5 bases each). From germline, CDR1 is SGDLS and CDR2 YYNGEE. The V end lost 0 bases, the J end lost 0 bases, and 7 bases lay between the germline ends. The CDR3 spans 15 residues. Here the CDR3 reads CASSVGGFSYNEQFF. DNA of the CDR3: TGTGCCAGCAGCGTAGGGGGGTTCTCCTACAATGAGCAGTTCTTC.

The chain uses TRBV6-5 and TRBJ2-1; tentatively, D is TRBD1 or TRBD2 (5 bases each). This CDR3 contains 14 residues. The V gene's germline CDR1 is MNHEY and CDR2 SVGAGI. Deletions cut 0 bases from V and 8 bases from J, with 11 bases between. CDR3 DNA sequence: TGTGCCAGCAGTTACTCCTCCGGGGACCATGAGCAGTTCTTC. This sequence encodes CASSYSSGDHEQFF.

This sequence joins TRBV11-2 and TRBJ1-5; D unresolved. CDR1 and CDR2 (germline): SGHAT, FQNNGV. The CDR3 spans 13 residues. The ends were cut back, 4 bases at V and 3 bases at J, with 7 bases in the middle. The CDR3 DNA is TGTGCCAGCAGCTCTTGGTCCAATCAGCCCCAGCATTTT. It encodes CASSSWSNQPQHF.

The genes are TRBV2 and TRBJ2-1, with 7 bases that match TRBD2. The CDR3 extends over 14 amino acids. The V and J ends lost 7 bases and 5 bases, in that order; junction bases with no gene match: 8. Per the germline V gene, CDR1 is SNHLY and CDR2 is FYNNEI. CDR3 sequence (DNA): TGTGCCAGCAACCTATTTACTAGCGACAATGAGCAGTTCTTC. Its protein product is CASNLFTSDNEQFF.

The V and J genes are TRBV4-3 and TRBJ1-1; 9 positions agree with TRBD1. The germline V gene encodes CDR1 LGHNA and CDR2 YSLEER. The CDR3 covers 18 residues. With V trimmed by 5 bases and J by 1 base, 14 bases remained unmatched. This chain's CDR3 is CASSKGQGVEGENTEAFF. In DNA, the CDR3 is TGCGCCAGCAGCAAGGGACAGGGAGTTGAGGGGGAGAACACTGAAGCTTTCTTT.

V and J are TRBV14 and TRBJ2-4, with D possibly being TRBD1 (6 bases). There are 14 residues in the CDR3. Trimming shortened V by 1 base and J by 11 bases, and 15 bases separated the two germline ends. Per germline, CDR1 SGHDN and CDR2 FVKESK. CDR3 sequence: CASSQGLGTTFQYF. Written as DNA, the CDR3 is TGTGCCAGCAGCCAAGGCCTCGGGACAACTTTTCAGTACTTC.

This clone appeared a single time. The chain combines TRBV11-3 with TRBJ1-2, with D unclear. CDR1 is SGHNT and CDR2 is YENEEA in the germline V gene. This CDR3 region has 13 residues. Trimming stripped 5 bases from V and 2 bases from J, with 9 bases between. The CDR3 DNA reads TGTGCCAGCAGCCGGGAGCTCAACTATGGCTACACCTTC. This codes for CASSRELNYGYTF.

J is TRBJ1-3 and V is TRBV6-5, with D perhaps matching TRBD1 (5 bases). Germline V CDR1 and CDR2: MNHEY, SVGAGI. V was cut by 6 bases and J by 0 bases, with 12 bases left in between. The CDR3 covers 15 residues. The CDR3 is CASSSDRLSGNTIYF. CDR3 bases: TGTGCCAGCAGCTCCGACAGACTCTCTGGAAACACCATATATTTT.